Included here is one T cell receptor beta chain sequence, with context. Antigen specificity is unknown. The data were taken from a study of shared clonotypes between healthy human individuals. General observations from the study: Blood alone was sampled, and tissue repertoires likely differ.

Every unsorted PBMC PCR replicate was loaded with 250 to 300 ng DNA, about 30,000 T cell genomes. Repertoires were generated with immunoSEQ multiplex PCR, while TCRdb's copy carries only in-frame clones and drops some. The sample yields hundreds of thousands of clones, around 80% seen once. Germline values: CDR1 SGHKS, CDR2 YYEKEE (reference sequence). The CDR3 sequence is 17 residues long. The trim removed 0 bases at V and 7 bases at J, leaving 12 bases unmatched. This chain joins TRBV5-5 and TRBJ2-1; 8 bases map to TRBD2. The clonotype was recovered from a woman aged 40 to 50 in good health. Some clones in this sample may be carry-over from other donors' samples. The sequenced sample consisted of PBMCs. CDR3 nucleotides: TGTGCCAGCAGCTTGGGGACGAGCGGGAGACCACGTAATGAGCAGTTCTTC. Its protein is CASSLGTSGRPRNEQFF.